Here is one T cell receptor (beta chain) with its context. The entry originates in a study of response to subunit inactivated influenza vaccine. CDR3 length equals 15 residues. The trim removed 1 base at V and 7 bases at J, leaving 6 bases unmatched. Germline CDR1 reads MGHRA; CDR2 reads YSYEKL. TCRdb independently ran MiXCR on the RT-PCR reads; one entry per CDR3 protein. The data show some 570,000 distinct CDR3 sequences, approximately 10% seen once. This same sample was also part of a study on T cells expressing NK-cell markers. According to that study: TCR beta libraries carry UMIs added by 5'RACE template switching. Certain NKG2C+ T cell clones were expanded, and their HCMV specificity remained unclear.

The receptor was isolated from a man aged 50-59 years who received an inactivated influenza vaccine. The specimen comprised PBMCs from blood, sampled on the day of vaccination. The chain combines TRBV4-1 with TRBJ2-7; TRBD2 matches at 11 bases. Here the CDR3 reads CASSQVTSGGHEQYF. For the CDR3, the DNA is TGCGCCAGCAGCCAAGTAACTAGCGGGGGTCATGAGCAGTACTTC.